A single sample gave rise to the 30 T cell receptor beta chains below, sequenced in a study of T cell changes during pregnancy in multiple sclerosis. TCRdb keeps only in-frame clones here, not all; method: immunoSEQ multiplex PCR. The sample records tens of thousands of clones, about 90% being singletons. Sequencing was performed on CD4+ T cells from peripheral blood mononuclear cells, taken after pregnancy. The source is a female donor in good health, enrolled as a control in a pregnancy study.

The chain joins TRBV7-9 to TRBJ2-7; D unresolved. This CDR3 is 11 amino acids long. The germline V gene has CDR1 SEHNR and CDR2 FQNEAQ (reference sequence). V lost 3 bases and J lost 4, with 4 bases in between. The CDR3 nucleotides read TGTGCCAGCAGCTTGAGATACGAGCAGTACTTC. It yields the protein CASSLRYEQYF.

The CDR3 DNA is TGCGCCAGCAGCCTAGGCGGGAGTGCAGATACGCAGTATTTT. It translates to CASSLGGSADTQYF. The chain has TRBV4-1 and TRBJ2-3; 7 bases line up with TRBD2. With V trimmed by 4 bases and J by 4 bases, 5 bases remained unmatched. This CDR3 has 14 amino acids. Looked up from germline, CDR1 is MGHRA and CDR2 is YSYEKL.

The chain has TRBV10-3 and TRBJ2-1, with D maybe TRBD2 (6 bases). V lost 4 bases to trimming and J lost 7 bases, with 8 bases between them. The CDR3 totals 12 residues. CDR1 is ENHRY and CDR2 is SYGVKD in the germline V gene. The CDR3 sequence: CAISARGNEQFF. CDR3 coding DNA: TGTGCCATCAGTGCGCGGGGAAATGAGCAGTTCTTC.

The V call is TRBV9, the J call TRBJ1-4, with 8 bases identical to TRBD1. Germline CDR1 SGDLS, CDR2 YYNGEE. V was clipped by 3 bases and J by 8 bases; unmatched bases: 9. The CDR3 runs 15 residues. In DNA, the CDR3 is TGTGCCAGCAGCGCCCAGGGGGCATCGGGGGAAAAACTGTTTTTT. As protein: CASSAQGASGEKLFF. Full variable domain (outside the CDR3, taken from reference TRBV9 and TRBJ1-4): DSGVTQTPKHLITATGQRVTLRCSPRSGDLSVYWYQQSLDQGLQFLIQYYNGEERAKGNILERFSAQQFPDLHSELNLSSLELGDSALYFCASSAQGASGEKLFFGSGTQLSVL.

This chain joins TRBV7-9 and TRBJ2-5; D gene unclear. This CDR3 is built from 13 residues. Germline CDR1 SEHNR, CDR2 FQNEAQ (reference sequence). V was clipped by 6 bases and J by 4 bases, with 12 bases between them. CDR3 protein: CASRRWQTETQYF. CDR3 coding DNA: TGTGCCAGCAGGAGGTGGCAAACAGAGACCCAGTACTTC.

This chain uses TRBV6-6 with TRBJ1-5; a weak D match, TRBD1 (5 bases). The CDR3 loop spans 12 amino acids. Trimming cost V 8 bases and J 3 bases, with 8 bases left between them. Per germline, CDR1 MNHNY and CDR2 SVGAGI (reference sequence). The CDR3 sequence is CASGGDNQPQHF. CDR3 DNA: TGTGCCAGCGGGGGGGACAATCAGCCCCAGCATTTT.

CDR3 loop: CASSLGQQKLFF. As DNA, the CDR3 is TGTGCCAGCAGCTTAGGACAGCAAAAACTGTTTTTT. V and J are TRBV7-9 and TRBJ1-4; TRBD1 is a possible D gene (5 bases). Trimming took off 1 base at V and 9 bases at J, with 6 bases between the two ends. Germline V gene data show CDR1 as SEHNR and CDR2 as FQNEAQ (reference sequence). The CDR3 has 12 amino acids.

The chain has TRBV11-2 and TRBJ1-2; 7 bases agree with TRBD1. The junction had 13 bases not matched to a gene; V was cut back by 5 bases and J by 7 bases. The CDR3 covers 15 residues. Germline loops: CDR1 SGHAT, CDR2 FQNNGV. The CDR3 sequence is CASSDRRLAGGGYTF. The CDR3 DNA follows: TGTGCCAGCAGCGACCGACGTCTGGCAGGGGGTGGCTACACCTTC.

The chain joins TRBV29-1 to TRBJ2-5, with D possibly TRBD2 on 6 matching bases. CDR1 SQVTM and CDR2 ANQGSEA come from the germline V gene. This CDR3 spans 13 amino acids. Trimming stripped 4 bases from V and 1 base from J, with 10 bases between. In DNA form, the CDR3 reads TGCAGCGTTGTAGCTAGCGTCCAAGAGACCCAGTACTTC. This encodes CSVVASVQETQYF.

J is TRBJ2-7 and V is TRBV7-2; 9 bases are shared with TRBD1. The CDR3 extends over 15 amino acids. Per the germline V gene, CDR1 is SGHTA and CDR2 is FQGNSA. V was pared by 5 bases and J by 2 bases, with 7 bases of the junction left unmatched. The CDR3 nucleotides read TGTGCCAGCAGCCCAGGGACAGGGCTTCCCTACGAGCAGTACTTC. Amino acid sequence: CASSPGTGLPYEQYF.

This chain uses TRBV19 with TRBJ2-1, with TRBD2 matching 10 bases. The length of the CDR3 is 16 residues. Germline-derived CDR1 and CDR2 are LNHDA and SQIVND (reference sequence). After removal of 2 bases from V and 7 bases from J, the junction contained 8 bases not matched to a gene. The CDR3 DNA follows: TGTGCCAGTAGTATATCGCTAGCGGGAGTACGGAATGAGCAGTTCTTC. Amino acids: CASSISLAGVRNEQFF.

This sequence joins TRBV7-8 and TRBJ2-5; 8 nucleotides match TRBD2. Germline values: CDR1 SGHVS, CDR2 FQNEAQ. This CDR3 region has 16 residues. The V segment lost 2 bases and the J segment 4 bases; nucleotides outside the gene matches: 9. The CDR3 sequence: CASSLWVSGVGETQYF. The CDR3 coding sequence is TGTGCCAGCAGCTTATGGGTTAGCGGGGTTGGAGAGACCCAGTACTTC. The whole variable domain, filled in from reference TRBV7-8 and TRBJ2-5, reads GAGVSQSPRYKVAKRGQDVALRCDPISGHVSLFWYQQALGQGPEFLTYFQNEAQLDKSGLPSDRFFAERPEGSVSTLKIQRTQQEDSAVYLCASSLWVSGVGETQYFGPGTRLLVL.

J is TRBJ2-3 and V is TRBV5-4, with 7 bases identical to TRBD1. The germline gives CDR1 SGHNT, CDR2 YYREEE (reference sequence). The CDR3 covers 15 residues. Trimming took 5 bases from V and 1 from J; bases not matched to a gene: 7. CDR3 DNA: TGTGCCAGCAGACAAGGGGGCATGGGCACAGATACGCAGTATTTT. Translating it yields CASRQGGMGTDTQYF.

The chain employs TRBV2 and TRBJ2-3; the match to TRBD2 covers 10 bases. J lost 4 bases, V lost 6 bases, and 7 bases had no gene match. The CDR3 sequence is 15 residues long. Germline V gives CDR1 SNHLY, CDR2 FYNNEI. CDR3 DNA: TGTGCCAGCAGGGATAGCGGGGGGAGGTCAGATACGCAGTATTTT. It encodes CASRDSGGRSDTQYF.

The rearrangement joins TRBV10-3 to TRBJ2-1, with D maybe TRBD1 (5 bases). Trimming cost V 2 bases and J 6 bases, with 11 bases left between them. Germline loops: CDR1 ENHRY, CDR2 SYGVKD. The CDR3 totals 14 residues. The CDR3 nucleotides read TGTGCCATCAGTGAGATGGGGCGGATCAATGAGCAGTTCTTC. This sequence encodes CAISEMGRINEQFF.

The chain recombines TRBV9 with TRBJ2-1; 11 bases line up with TRBD1. The germline gives CDR1 SGDLS, CDR2 YYNGEE. J lost 9 bases, V lost 4 bases, and 6 bases had no gene match. The CDR3 has 14 amino acids. The CDR3 region is CASSLGQGAGEQFF. CDR3 coding DNA: TGTGCCAGCAGCCTCGGACAGGGGGCGGGTGAGCAGTTCTTC.

This chain joins TRBV27 and TRBJ1-5; TRBD1 aligns across 8 bases. Trimming cost V 10 bases and J 0 bases; bases outside gene matches: 17. Germline assignment: CDR1 MNHEY and CDR2 SMNVEV (reference sequence). The CDR3 covers 18 residues. The DNA for the CDR3 is TGTGCCACCTCAGGGGGCCCACCAGGCCTTTATAGCAATCAGCCCCAGCATTTT. It codes for CATSGGPPGLYSNQPQHF.

This clone came up once. The CDR3 loop reads CASSQGLAGERVEQFF. CDR3 nucleotides: TGTGCCAGCAGCCAGGGACTAGCGGGGGAGCGGGTTGAGCAGTTCTTC. The rearrangement links TRBV11-2 to TRBJ2-1; TRBD2 aligns across 14 bases. Unmatched junction bases numbered 9, after V lost 5 bases and J lost 9 bases. This CDR3 region has 16 residues. The germline V gene has CDR1 SGHAT and CDR2 FQNNGV. The full variable domain, in which reference TRBV11-2 and TRBJ2-1 provide the parts outside the CDR3, is EAGVAQSPRYKIIEKRQSVAFWCNPISGHATLYWYQQILGQGPKLLIQFQNNGVVDDSQLPKDRFSAERLKGVDSTLKIQPAKLEDSAVYLCASSQGLAGERVEQFFGPGTRLTVL.

J is TRBJ2-2 and V is TRBV6-1, with D possibly TRBD1 on 6 matching bases. The germline CDR1 and CDR2 sequences are MNHNS and SASEGT. This CDR3 is 13 amino acids long. Trimming removed 8 bases from V and 8 bases from J, with 15 bases in between. In DNA form, the CDR3 reads TGTGCCAGCGTTAGGGGGAGTAAAGGGGAGCTGTTTTTT. Protein: CASVRGSKGELFF.

This chain connects TRBV29-1 to TRBJ2-1, with TRBD1 as a possible D gene (5 bases). CDR3 size: 16 residues. Germline V CDR1 and CDR2: SQVTM, ANQGSEA. V was cut by 6 bases and J by 0 bases, with 18 bases left in between. In DNA, the CDR3 is TGCAGCGTAGCAATCTTGACAGCTGTCTCCTACAATGAGCAGTTCTTC. Amino acid sequence: CSVAILTAVSYNEQFF.

This chain links TRBV4-3 with TRBJ1-1, with a possible D match to TRBD1 (5 bases). CDR3 length: 13 amino acids. Germline V gene lookup returns CDR1 LGHNA and CDR2 YSLEER. V lost 0 bases, J lost 10 bases, and 12 bases lay in between. CDR3 sequence: CASSQEEGLGAFF. Here the CDR3 DNA reads TGCGCCAGCAGCCAAGAAGAGGGACTCGGAGCTTTCTTT.

The V gene is TRBV7-2, the J gene TRBJ2-1; the match to TRBD2 covers 12 bases. With V trimmed by 6 bases and J by 7 bases, 7 bases remained unmatched. Germline V gives CDR1 SGHTA, CDR2 FQGNSA. This CDR3 is 15 amino acids long. CDR3 in DNA: TGTGCCAGCAGTCTTACTAGCGGGGGGAGTAATGAGCAGTTCTTC. It is translated as CASSLTSGGSNEQFF. The whole variable domain, filled in from reference TRBV7-2 and TRBJ2-1, reads GAGVSQSPSNKVTEKGKDVELRCDPISGHTALYWYRQSLGQGLEFLIYFQGNSAPDKSGLPSDRFSAERTGGSVSTLTIQRTQQEDSAVYLCASSLTSGGSNEQFFGPGTRLTVL.

The chain recombines TRBV7-2 with TRBJ2-7; TRBD2 matches 7 bases. Germline loops: CDR1 SGHTA, CDR2 FQGNSA. CDR3 size: 15 residues. V lost 4 bases, J lost 3 bases, and 9 bases stayed unmatched. The CDR3 here is CASSSPPSSGYEQYF. The CDR3 nucleotides read TGTGCCAGCAGCTCCCCCCCCTCTAGCGGCTACGAGCAGTACTTC. Combining the CDR3 with reference TRBV7-2 and TRBJ2-7 gives the whole variable domain GAGVSQSPSNKVTEKGKDVELRCDPISGHTALYWYRQSLGQGLEFLIYFQGNSAPDKSGLPSDRFSAERTGGSVSTLTIQRTQQEDSAVYLCASSSPPSSGYEQYFGPGTRLTVT.

V is TRBV29-1 and J is TRBJ2-6; D perhaps matches TRBD1 (5 bases). The CDR3 totals 14 residues. The germline V gene encodes CDR1 SQVTM and CDR2 ANQGSEA. V dropped 6 bases and J dropped 0 bases, with 9 bases sitting between them. The CDR3 protein is CSVQDSSGANVLTF. Here the CDR3 DNA reads TGCAGCGTACAAGACAGCTCTGGGGCCAACGTCCTGACTTTC.

J is TRBJ1-2 and V is TRBV15, with D possibly TRBD1 on 6 matching bases. Germline values: CDR1 LNHNV, CDR2 YYDKDF (reference sequence). This CDR3 contains 13 residues. The V end lost 4 bases, the J end lost 2 bases, and 8 bases lay between the germline ends. The CDR3, as DNA: TGTGCCACCAGCATTGACAGGAACTATGGCTACACCTTC. Translated: CATSIDRNYGYTF.

The chain has TRBV7-8 and TRBJ2-7, with 7 bases lining up with TRBD1. V shed 3 bases, J shed 1 base, and the junction held 3 bases outside the gene matches. The germline gives CDR1 SGHVS, CDR2 FQNEAQ. CDR3 size: 14 residues. The CDR3 DNA is TGTGCCAGCAGCTTGGGGACAGCATCCTACGAGCAGTACTTC. Translation gives CASSLGTASYEQYF.

The V gene is TRBV5-1, the J gene TRBJ1-2, with 7 bases matching TRBD1. The CDR3 has 15 residues. V dropped 1 base and J dropped 7; count of bases not matched to a gene: 10. Germline assignment: CDR1 SGHRS and CDR2 YFSETQ. The CDR3 sequence is CASSLSPDRVRGYTF. CDR3 DNA: TGCGCCAGCAGCTTGTCCCCAGACAGGGTTCGTGGCTACACCTTC.

V usage is TRBV6-5 and J usage is TRBJ2-7; no firm D call. V lost 5 bases and J 7 bases, leaving 9 bases between the germline ends. The germline CDR1 and CDR2 sequences are MNHEY and SVGAGI. This CDR3 has 11 amino acids. CDR3 protein: CASSTPGEQYF. The CDR3 DNA reads as TGTGCCAGCAGTACCCCGGGTGAGCAGTACTTC.

J is TRBJ2-7 and V is TRBV7-8; TRBD1 matches at 9 bases. The V and J ends lost 5 bases and 1 base, in that order; junction bases with no gene match: 3. Germline-derived CDR1 and CDR2 are SGHVS and FQNEAQ. The CDR3 consists of 14 residues. The CDR3 region has the DNA TGTGCCAGCAGCCGAGACAGGGGGTCCTACGAGCAGTACTTC. It encodes CASSRDRGSYEQYF.

The chain is built from TRBV5-6 and TRBJ2-1, with TRBD2 identical over 12 bases. From germline, CDR1 is SGHDT and CDR2 YYEEEE. V dropped 0 bases and J dropped 7; count of bases not matched to a gene: 8. The CDR3 covers 17 residues. The CDR3 loop is CASSLGLAGGLENEQFF. CDR3 nucleotides: TGTGCCAGCAGCTTGGGGCTAGCGGGGGGGCTGGAAAATGAGCAGTTCTTC.